Listed below are T cell receptor beta chains from one sample, sequenced in a study of T cells in Graves' hyperthyroidism and ophthalmopathy. One entry per CDR3 protein, called by TCRdb with MiXCR from the multiplex PCR reads. The sample yields approximately 600,000 distinct CDR3 sequences, approximately 14% seen once. The sequenced sample was blood. Receptor source: a woman aged 30 to 39 with Graves' hyperthyroidism that later progressed to Graves' ophthalmopathy. Each CDR3 is given without its conserved first and last residue. The order of the fields is CDR3 protein, V gene, D gene, J gene, clone size. A D gene is named only where the DNA matches it firmly. Only some rows state a clone size, as once, few, many or a class for expanded clones.

CDR3aa: ATSDQPSSGANVLT; v_gene: TRBV24-1; d_gene: -; j_gene: TRBJ2-6; abundance: many
CDR3aa: ASSEGSTQF; v_gene: TRBV10-1; d_gene: -; j_gene: TRBJ2-1; abundance: -
CDR3aa: ASSSPGQGRTEAF; v_gene: TRBV6-2/TRBV6-3; d_gene: TRBD1; j_gene: TRBJ1-1; abundance: many
CDR3aa: AISVLAGITDTQY; v_gene: TRBV10-3; d_gene: TRBD2; j_gene: TRBJ2-3; abundance: -
CDR3aa: ASSYGYPTSYGYT; v_gene: TRBV11-1; d_gene: -; j_gene: TRBJ1-2; abundance: -
CDR3aa: ASEDFTDTQY; v_gene: TRBV28; d_gene: -; j_gene: TRBJ2-3; abundance: many
CDR3aa: SALTSGYQETQY; v_gene: TRBV20-1; d_gene: TRBD2; j_gene: TRBJ2-5; abundance: few
CDR3aa: ASSYTGRGNTEAF; v_gene: TRBV6-5; d_gene: -; j_gene: TRBJ1-1; abundance: many
CDR3aa: ASSLRTGTEAF; v_gene: TRBV12-3/TRBV12-4; d_gene: -; j_gene: TRBJ1-1; abundance: many
CDR3aa: ASSPGPYNSPLH; v_gene: TRBV19; d_gene: -; j_gene: TRBJ1-6; abundance: -
CDR3aa: ASRDGGNTEAF; v_gene: TRBV27; d_gene: -; j_gene: TRBJ1-1; abundance: many
CDR3aa: ASSFSWEGFSSYNEQF; v_gene: TRBV7-9; d_gene: -; j_gene: TRBJ2-1; abundance: -
CDR3aa: SAAPGPPVEDEQY; v_gene: TRBV20-1; d_gene: -; j_gene: TRBJ2-7; abundance: -
CDR3aa: ASSPSGVAYPEQY; v_gene: TRBV3-1; d_gene: -; j_gene: TRBJ2-7; abundance: -
CDR3aa: ASRKLLVPSGEQY; v_gene: TRBV28; d_gene: -; j_gene: TRBJ2-7; abundance: once
CDR3aa: ASSPTGSSGANVLT; v_gene: TRBV6-2/TRBV6-3; d_gene: -; j_gene: TRBJ2-6; abundance: many
CDR3aa: ASSVGASGGTYEQY; v_gene: TRBV5-4; d_gene: TRBD2; j_gene: TRBJ2-7; abundance: few
CDR3aa: SASIPGTGGLGQPQH; v_gene: TRBV20-1; d_gene: TRBD1; j_gene: TRBJ1-5; abundance: -
CDR3aa: ASSQEVSEGTEYYEQY; v_gene: TRBV4-1; d_gene: TRBD1; j_gene: TRBJ2-7; abundance: -
CDR3aa: AWSVLRTRGYANEKLF; v_gene: TRBV30; d_gene: -; j_gene: TRBJ1-4; abundance: -
CDR3aa: SAARGGSSNQPQH; v_gene: TRBV20-1; d_gene: -; j_gene: TRBJ1-5; abundance: few
CDR3aa: ASSTGGGAREQY; v_gene: TRBV19; d_gene: TRBD2; j_gene: TRBJ2-7; abundance: -
CDR3aa: SALGEGPVLNQPQH; v_gene: TRBV20-1; d_gene: -; j_gene: TRBJ1-5; abundance: many
CDR3aa: ASSYADNEQF; v_gene: TRBV6-5; d_gene: -; j_gene: TRBJ2-1; abundance: few
CDR3aa: ASNPSGYTDTQY; v_gene: TRBV2; d_gene: -; j_gene: TRBJ2-3; abundance: many
CDR3aa: ASSLPLSAVPGDGYT; v_gene: TRBV7-8; d_gene: -; j_gene: TRBJ1-2; abundance: many
CDR3aa: ASSQAWSTYEQY; v_gene: TRBV4-3; d_gene: -; j_gene: TRBJ2-7; abundance: -
CDR3aa: ASSSPTIRLAGANEQF; v_gene: TRBV11-3; d_gene: TRBD2; j_gene: TRBJ2-1; abundance: many
CDR3aa: ASRPSGGFSYEQY; v_gene: TRBV6-1; d_gene: TRBD2; j_gene: TRBJ2-7; abundance: -
CDR3aa: ASSRSTGGYTDTQY; v_gene: TRBV12-3/TRBV12-4; d_gene: TRBD1; j_gene: TRBJ2-3; abundance: once
CDR3aa: ASSPRQGGNTEAF; v_gene: TRBV7-9; d_gene: TRBD1; j_gene: TRBJ1-1; abundance: many
CDR3aa: SAPQGYDTEAF; v_gene: TRBV20-1; d_gene: -; j_gene: TRBJ1-1; abundance: many
CDR3aa: SVEKGRRGGYT; v_gene: TRBV29-1; d_gene: -; j_gene: TRBJ1-2; abundance: many
CDR3aa: ASSERTQLF; v_gene: TRBV2; d_gene: -; j_gene: TRBJ2-2; abundance: many
CDR3aa: ASSWNREMGGELF; v_gene: TRBV6-1; d_gene: -; j_gene: TRBJ2-2; abundance: many
CDR3aa: ASSLDRGYPQNIQY; v_gene: TRBV5-1; d_gene: -; j_gene: TRBJ2-4; abundance: -
CDR3aa: ASSPAASEAF; v_gene: TRBV7-2; d_gene: -; j_gene: TRBJ1-1; abundance: few
CDR3aa: ATSREVMGQSNQPQH; v_gene: TRBV15; d_gene: TRBD1; j_gene: TRBJ1-5; abundance: many
CDR3aa: ASSRREGGAETQY; v_gene: TRBV5-1; d_gene: TRBD2; j_gene: TRBJ2-5; abundance: -
CDR3aa: ASSFLDGELF; v_gene: TRBV28; d_gene: -; j_gene: TRBJ2-2; abundance: few
CDR3aa: AVGGYRQPQH; v_gene: TRBV7-6; d_gene: -; j_gene: TRBJ1-5; abundance: many
CDR3aa: SAPGQGTFEAF; v_gene: TRBV20-1; d_gene: TRBD1; j_gene: TRBJ1-1; abundance: -
CDR3aa: ASTPGAGKPTEAF; v_gene: TRBV27; d_gene: -; j_gene: TRBJ1-1; abundance: many
CDR3aa: ASSSTGEGTYEQY; v_gene: TRBV5-5; d_gene: -; j_gene: TRBJ2-7; abundance: -
CDR3aa: SAKRLGTDYEQY; v_gene: TRBV20-1; d_gene: TRBD1; j_gene: TRBJ2-7; abundance: -
CDR3aa: ASSLVLSGTRAVNEQF; v_gene: TRBV11-3; d_gene: TRBD2; j_gene: TRBJ2-1; abundance: few
CDR3aa: ASSILAGVEEQF; v_gene: TRBV25-1; d_gene: TRBD2; j_gene: TRBJ2-1; abundance: few
CDR3aa: ASTSPIGREQY; v_gene: TRBV28; d_gene: -; j_gene: TRBJ2-7; abundance: many
CDR3aa: ASSQTRHEQY; v_gene: TRBV12-3/TRBV12-4; d_gene: -; j_gene: TRBJ2-7; abundance: many
CDR3aa: ASSYGTADQPQH; v_gene: TRBV6-1; d_gene: TRBD1; j_gene: TRBJ1-5; abundance: many
CDR3aa: ASSSPQGAPGPF; v_gene: TRBV28; d_gene: TRBD1; j_gene: TRBJ2-1; abundance: few
CDR3aa: SARVVTSNEQY; v_gene: TRBV20-1; d_gene: -; j_gene: TRBJ2-7; abundance: many
CDR3aa: ASSLVRAIRGTTNEQF; v_gene: TRBV7-2; d_gene: -; j_gene: TRBJ2-1; abundance: -
CDR3aa: SVWTDSSYEQY; v_gene: TRBV29-1; d_gene: -; j_gene: TRBJ2-7; abundance: many
CDR3aa: ASSSSSSSYNSPLH; v_gene: TRBV12-3/TRBV12-4; d_gene: -; j_gene: TRBJ1-6; abundance: many